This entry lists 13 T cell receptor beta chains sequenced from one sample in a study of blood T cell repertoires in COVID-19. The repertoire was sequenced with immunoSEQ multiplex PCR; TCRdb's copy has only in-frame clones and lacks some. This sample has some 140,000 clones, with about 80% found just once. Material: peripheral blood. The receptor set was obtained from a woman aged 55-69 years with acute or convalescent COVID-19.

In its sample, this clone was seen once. In DNA, the CDR3 is TGCGCCAGCAGCTTGGCCGTGGCAGGGGAGCAGTTCTTC. This gives the protein CASSLAVAGEQFF. This chain links TRBV5-1 with TRBJ2-1; a weak D match, TRBD1 (5 bases). Deletions cut 0 bases from V and 10 bases from J, with 11 bases between. Germline CDR1 and CDR2: SGHRS and YFSETQ. This CDR3 comprises 13 residues.

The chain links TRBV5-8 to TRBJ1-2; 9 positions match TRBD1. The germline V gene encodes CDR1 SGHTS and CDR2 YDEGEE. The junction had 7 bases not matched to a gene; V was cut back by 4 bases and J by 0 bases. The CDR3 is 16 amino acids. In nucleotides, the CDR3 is TGTGCCAGCAGCCCCGGGACAGGGACGACTAACTATGGCTACACCTTC. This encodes CASSPGTGTTNYGYTF.

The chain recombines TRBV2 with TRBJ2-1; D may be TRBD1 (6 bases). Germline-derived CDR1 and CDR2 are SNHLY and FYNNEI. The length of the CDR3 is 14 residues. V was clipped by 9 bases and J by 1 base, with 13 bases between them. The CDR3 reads CASGTSASYNEQFF. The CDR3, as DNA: TGTGCCAGTGGGACAAGCGCTTCCTACAATGAGCAGTTCTTC.

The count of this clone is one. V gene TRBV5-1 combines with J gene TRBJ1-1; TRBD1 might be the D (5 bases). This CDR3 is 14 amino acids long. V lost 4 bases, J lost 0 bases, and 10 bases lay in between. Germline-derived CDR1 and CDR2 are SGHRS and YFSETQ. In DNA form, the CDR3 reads TGCGCCAGCAGCCCGGACACCCTGAACACTGAAGCTTTCTTT. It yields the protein CASSPDTLNTEAFF.

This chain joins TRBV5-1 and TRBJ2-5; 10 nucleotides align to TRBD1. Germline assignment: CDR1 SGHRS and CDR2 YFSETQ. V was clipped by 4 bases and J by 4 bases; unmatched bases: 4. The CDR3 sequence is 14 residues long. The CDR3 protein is CASSQDRGRETQYF. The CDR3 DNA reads TGCGCCAGCAGCCAGGACAGGGGGAGAGAGACCCAGTACTTC.

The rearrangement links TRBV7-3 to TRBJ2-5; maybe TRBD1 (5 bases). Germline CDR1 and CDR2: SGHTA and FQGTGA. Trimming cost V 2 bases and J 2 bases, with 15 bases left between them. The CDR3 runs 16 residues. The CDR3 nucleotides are TGTGCCAGCAGCTTAGGGGCACGGGCGTCTCAAGAGACCCAGTACTTC. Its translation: CASSLGARASQETQYF. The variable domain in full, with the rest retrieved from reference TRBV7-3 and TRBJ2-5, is GAGVSQTPSNKVTEKGKYVELRCDPISGHTALYWYRQSLGQGPEFLIYFQGTGAADDSGLPNDRFFAVRPEGSVSTLKIQRTERGDSAVYLCASSLGARASQETQYFGPGTRLLVL.

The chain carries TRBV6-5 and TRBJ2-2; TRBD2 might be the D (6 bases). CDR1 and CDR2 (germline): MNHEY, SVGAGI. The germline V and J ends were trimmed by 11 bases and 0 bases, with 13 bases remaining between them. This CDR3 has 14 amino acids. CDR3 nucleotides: TGTGCCGTCTCAGGAGGGGCGAACACCGGGGAGCTGTTTTTT. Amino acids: CAVSGGANTGELFF.

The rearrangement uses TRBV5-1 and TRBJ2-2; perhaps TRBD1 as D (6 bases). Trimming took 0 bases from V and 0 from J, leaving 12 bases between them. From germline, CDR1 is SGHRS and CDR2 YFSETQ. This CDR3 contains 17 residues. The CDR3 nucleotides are TGCGCCAGCAGCTTGGCCGGGACAAGATCGAACACCGGGGAGCTGTTTTTT. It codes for CASSLAGTRSNTGELFF.

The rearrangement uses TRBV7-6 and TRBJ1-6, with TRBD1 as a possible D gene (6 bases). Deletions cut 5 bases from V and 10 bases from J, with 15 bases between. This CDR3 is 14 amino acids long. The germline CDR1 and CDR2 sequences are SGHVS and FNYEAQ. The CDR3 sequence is CASSPDSRRSPLHF. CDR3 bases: TGTGCCAGCAGCCCGGACAGTAGACGATCACCCCTCCACTTT.

The CDR3 loop reads CASSPKRLTDTQYF. The CDR3 region has the DNA TGTGCCAGCAGCCCCAAGCGCCTTACAGATACGCAGTATTTT. This chain uses TRBV7-8 with TRBJ2-3; D is unresolved. Trimming stripped 5 bases from V and 3 bases from J, with 12 bases between. The CDR3 loop spans 14 amino acids. Germline V lookup: CDR1 SGHVS, CDR2 FQNEAQ.

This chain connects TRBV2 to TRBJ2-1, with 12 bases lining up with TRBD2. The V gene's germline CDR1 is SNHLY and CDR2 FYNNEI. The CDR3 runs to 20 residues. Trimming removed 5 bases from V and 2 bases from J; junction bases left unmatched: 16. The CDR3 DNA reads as TGTGCCAGCAGTCCGCGACTAGCGGGGGCCTCGCCCATTACCTACAATGAGCAGTTCTTC. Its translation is CASSPRLAGASPITYNEQFF. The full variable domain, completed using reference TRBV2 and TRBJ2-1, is EPEVTQTPSHQVTQMGQEVILRCVPISNHLYFYWYRQILGQKVEFLVSFYNNEISEKSEIFDDQFSVERPDGSNFTLKIRSTKLEDSAMYFCASSPRLAGASPITYNEQFFGPGTRLTVL.

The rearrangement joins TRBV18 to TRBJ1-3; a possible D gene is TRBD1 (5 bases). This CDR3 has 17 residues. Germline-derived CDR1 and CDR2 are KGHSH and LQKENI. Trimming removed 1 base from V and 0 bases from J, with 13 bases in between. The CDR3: CASSPLRQQNSGNTIYF. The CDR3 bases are TGTGCCAGCTCACCACTGAGACAGCAAAACTCTGGAAACACCATATATTTT.

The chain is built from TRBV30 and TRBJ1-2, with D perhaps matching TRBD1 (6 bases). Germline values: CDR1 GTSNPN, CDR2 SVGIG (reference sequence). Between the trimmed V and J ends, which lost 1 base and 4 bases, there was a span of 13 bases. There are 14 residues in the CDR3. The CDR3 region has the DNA TGTGCCTGGAGTGCCCGGGACACTATCTATGGCTACACCTTC. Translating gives CAWSARDTIYGYTF.